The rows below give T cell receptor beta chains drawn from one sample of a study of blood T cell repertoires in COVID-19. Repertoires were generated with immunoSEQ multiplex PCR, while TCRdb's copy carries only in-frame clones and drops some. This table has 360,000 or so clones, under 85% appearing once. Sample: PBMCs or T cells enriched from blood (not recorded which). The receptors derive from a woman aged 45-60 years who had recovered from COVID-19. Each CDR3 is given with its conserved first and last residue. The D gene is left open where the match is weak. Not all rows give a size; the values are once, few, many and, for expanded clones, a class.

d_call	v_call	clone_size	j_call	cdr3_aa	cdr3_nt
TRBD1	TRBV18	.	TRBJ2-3	CASSPPLGQGADTQYF	TGTGCCAGCTCACCACCGTTAGGACAGGGTGCAGATACGCAGTATTTT
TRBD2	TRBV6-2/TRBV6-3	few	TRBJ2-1	CASSFRGLAGNSYNEQFF	TGTGCCAGCAGTTTCAGAGGTCTAGCGGGAAACTCCTACAATGAGCAGTTCTTC
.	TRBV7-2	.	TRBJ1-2	CASSFMDRETFYGYTF	TGTGCCAGCAGCTTTATGGATCGGGAGACTTTCTATGGCTACACCTTC
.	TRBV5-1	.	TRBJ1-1	CASSRGTLLNTEAFF	TGCGCCAGCAGCCGCGGGACCCTTTTAAACACTGAAGCTTTCTTT
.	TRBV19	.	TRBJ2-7	CASSPAAAATYEQYF	TGTGCCAGTAGTCCTGCAGCGGCCGCGACCTACGAGCAGTACTTC
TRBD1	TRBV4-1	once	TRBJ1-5	CASSQGQGGNQPQHF	TGCGCCAGCAGCCAAGGACAGGGAGGCAATCAGCCCCAGCATTTT
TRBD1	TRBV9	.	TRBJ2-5	CASSILGQGRETQYF	TGTGCCAGCAGCATATTGGGACAGGGAAGAGAGACCCAGTACTTC
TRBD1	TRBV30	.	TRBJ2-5	CAWRRGQGVGETQYF	TGTGCCTGGAGGAGGGGACAGGGAGTGGGAGAGACCCAGTACTTC
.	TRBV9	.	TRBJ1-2	CASSAPGGKGYTF	TGTGCCAGCAGCGCGCCAGGAGGGAAAGGCTACACCTTC
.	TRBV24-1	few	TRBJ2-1	CATSDLGAGSRNEQFF	TGTGCCACCAGTGATTTAGGGGCAGGGTCAAGGAATGAGCAGTTCTTC
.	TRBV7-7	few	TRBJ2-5	CASSLGRGVALETQYF	TGTGCCAGCAGCTTAGGTCGGGGAGTAGCGCTGGAGACCCAGTACTTC
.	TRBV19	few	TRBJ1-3	CASSRGQLSSGNTIYF	TGTGCCAGTAGTAGGGGGCAGCTGAGCTCTGGAAACACCATATATTTT
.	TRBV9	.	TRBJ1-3	CASSLTAPAGNTIYF	TGTGCCAGCAGCCTCACGGCGCCGGCCGGGAACACCATATATTTT
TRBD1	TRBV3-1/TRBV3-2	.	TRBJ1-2	CASSSGDPRDRQQQGYTF	TGTGCCAGCAGCTCTGGGGACCCCCGGGACAGGCAACAACAGGGCTACACCTTC
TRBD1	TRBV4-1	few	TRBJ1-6	CASSQTGDSPLHF	TGCGCCAGCAGCCAGACAGGGGATTCACCCCTCCACTTT
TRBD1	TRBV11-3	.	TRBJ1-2	CASSLDPTGVVGYTF	TGTGCCAGCAGCTTAGATCCGACAGGGGTAGTTGGCTACACCTTC
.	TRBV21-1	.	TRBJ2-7	CASSDDTSYEQYF	TGTGCCAGCAGCGATGACACAAGCTACGAGCAGTACTTC
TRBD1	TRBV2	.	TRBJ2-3	CASRSYRGLITDTQYF	TGTGCCAGCAGATCTTACAGGGGGTTGATCACAGATACGCAGTATTTT
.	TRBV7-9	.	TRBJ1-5	CASSFGGWDQPQHF	TGTGCCAGCAGCTTTGGGGGCTGGGATCAGCCCCAGCATTTT
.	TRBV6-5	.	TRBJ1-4	CASSYNRRPLLFF	TGTGCCAGCAGTTACAACAGACGACCGTTGCTGTTTTTT
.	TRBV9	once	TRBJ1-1	CASSVEGRGAFF	TGTGCCAGCAGCGTAGAAGGGAGGGGAGCTTTCTTT
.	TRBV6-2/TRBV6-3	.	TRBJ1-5	CASSLYGDQPQHF	TGTGCCAGCAGCTTATACGGGGATCAGCCCCAGCATTTT
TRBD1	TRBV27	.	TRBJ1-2	CASSLFGTGSVGDGYTF	TGTGCCAGCAGTTTATTCGGGACAGGGTCGGTGGGTGACGGCTACACCTTC
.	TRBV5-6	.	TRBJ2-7	CASSLGVAGDEQYF	TGTGCCAGCAGCTTGGGGGTGGCCGGGGACGAGCAGTACTTC
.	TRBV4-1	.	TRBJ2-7	CASSQGGVGYYEQYF	TGCGCCAGCAGCCAAGGGGGGGTAGGATACTACGAGCAGTACTTC
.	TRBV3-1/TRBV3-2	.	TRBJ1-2	CASSQVLAPYGYTF	TGTGCCAGCAGCCAAGTCCTGGCCCCCTATGGCTACACCTTC
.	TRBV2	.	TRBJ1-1	CASSLTENLGTEAFF	TGTGCCAGCAGCCTTACAGAGAACCTTGGGACTGAAGCTTTCTTT
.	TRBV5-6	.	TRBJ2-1	CASTERIDNEQFF	TGTGCCAGCACGGAGCGGATTGACAATGAGCAGTTCTTC
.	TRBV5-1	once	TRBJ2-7	CASSFITPKHLEASYEQYF	TGCGCCAGCAGCTTTATCACCCCTAAGCACTTGGAGGCCTCCTACGAGCAGTACTTC
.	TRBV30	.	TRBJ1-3	CAWSGGETGNTIYF	TGTGCCTGGAGTGGGGGGGAAACTGGAAACACCATATATTTT
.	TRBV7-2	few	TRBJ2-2	CASSLGTGDWELFF	TGTGCCAGCAGCTTAGGAACGGGGGACTGGGAGCTGTTTTTT
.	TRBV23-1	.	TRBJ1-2	CASSHEIRGTTPRGYTF	TGCGCCAGCAGTCATGAAATCCGGGGTACTACCCCGAGGGGCTACACCTTC
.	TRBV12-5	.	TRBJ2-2	CASGLRRDSSLTGELFF	TGTGCTAGTGGTCTTCGACGGGACTCATCACTAACCGGGGAGCTGTTTTTT
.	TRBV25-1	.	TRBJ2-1	CASTPWGEKDNEQFF	TGTGCCAGCACACCCTGGGGGGAGAAGGACAATGAGCAGTTCTTC
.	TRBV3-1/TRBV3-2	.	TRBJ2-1	CASTVKPLSLKSYNEQFF	TGTGCCAGCACCGTCAAGCCTCTAAGTCTCAAATCCTACAATGAGCAGTTCTTC
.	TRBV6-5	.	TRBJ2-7	CASSRSRGNYEQYF	TGTGCCAGCAGTAGAAGTAGGGGAAACTACGAGCAGTACTTC
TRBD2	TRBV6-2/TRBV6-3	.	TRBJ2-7	CASSYPSLASSYEQYF	TGTGCCAGCAGTTACCCCTCACTAGCGAGCTCCTACGAGCAGTACTTC
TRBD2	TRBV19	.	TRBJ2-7	CASSPPSGGTYEQYF	TGTGCCAGTAGTCCCCCGTCGGGGGGGACCTACGAGCAGTACTTC
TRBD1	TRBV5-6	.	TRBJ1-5	CASSLMTGGRQPQHF	TGTGCCAGCAGCCTAATGACAGGGGGTCGTCAGCCCCAGCATTTT
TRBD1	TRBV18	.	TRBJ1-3	CASSRDRSSGNTIYF	TGTGCCAGCTCACGGGACAGGTCTTCTGGAAACACCATATATTTT
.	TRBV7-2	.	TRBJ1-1	CASSRGLMNTEAFF	TGTGCCAGCAGCCGCGGCCTTATGAACACTGAAGCTTTCTTT
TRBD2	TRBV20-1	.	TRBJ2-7	CSASVAGGPRYEQYF	TGCAGTGCTAGTGTAGCGGGAGGGCCGAGGTACGAGCAGTACTTC
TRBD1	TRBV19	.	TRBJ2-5	CASRDGTAQETQYF	TGTGCCAGTAGGGACGGGACAGCACAAGAGACCCAGTACTTC
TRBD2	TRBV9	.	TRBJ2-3	CASSVGGTSEGTQYF	TGTGCCAGCAGCGTAGGGGGGACTAGCGAGGGTACGCAGTATTTT
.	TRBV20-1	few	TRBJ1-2	CSGKGGSSYTF	TGCAGCGGAAAGGGAGGGTCCAGCTACACCTTC
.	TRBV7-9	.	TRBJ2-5	CASSFTSQETQYF	TGTGCCAGCAGCTTCACTAGTCAAGAGACCCAGTACTTC
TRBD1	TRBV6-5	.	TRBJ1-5	CASRGGDHSEPQHF	TGTGCCAGCAGAGGGGGCGATCATAGCGAGCCCCAGCATTTT